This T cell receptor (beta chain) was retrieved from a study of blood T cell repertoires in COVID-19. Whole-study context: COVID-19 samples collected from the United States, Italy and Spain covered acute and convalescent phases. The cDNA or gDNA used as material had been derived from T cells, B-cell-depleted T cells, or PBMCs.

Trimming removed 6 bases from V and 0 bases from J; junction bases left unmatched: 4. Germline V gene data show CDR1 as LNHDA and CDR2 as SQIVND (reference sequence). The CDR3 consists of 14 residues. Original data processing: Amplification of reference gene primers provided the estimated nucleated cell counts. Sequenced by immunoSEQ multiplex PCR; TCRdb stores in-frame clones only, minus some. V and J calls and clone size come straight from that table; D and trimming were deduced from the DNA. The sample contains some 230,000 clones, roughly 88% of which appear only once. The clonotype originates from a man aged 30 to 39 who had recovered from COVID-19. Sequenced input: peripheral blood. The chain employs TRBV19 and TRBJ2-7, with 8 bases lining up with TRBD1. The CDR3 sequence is CASRGQVSSYEQYF. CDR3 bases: TGTGCCAGTAGGGGACAGGTAAGCTCCTACGAGCAGTACTTC.